This T cell receptor beta chain derives from a study of blood T cell repertoires in COVID-19. For the study at large: Sites across the United States, Italy and Spain contributed samples from acute and convalescent COVID-19.

Assignment of participants to cohorts was predicated upon participant-reported clinical history. For recovered donors of Cohort 3, there were two negative PCRs, clearance, or symptom resolution. The CDR3 extends over 16 amino acids. CDR1 and CDR2 from the germline V gene are LNHDA and SQIVND (reference sequence). V lost 0 bases to trimming and J lost 6 bases; unmatched junction nucleotides: 7. Clones were sequenced by immunoSEQ multiplex PCR, and TCRdb holds only the in-frame ones, with some missing. The sample yields under 200,000 clones, approximately 82% seen once. The sequence came from a woman aged 45-59 years who had recovered from COVID-19. The chain joins TRBV19 to TRBJ1-5; TRBD1 aligns across 8 bases. Sequencing was done on a sample of PBMCs or T cells enriched from blood (not recorded which). CDR3 DNA: TGTGCCAGTAGTATAGATGGACAGGGTTTTCGTCAGCCCCAGCATTTT. It is translated as CASSIDGQGFRQPQHF.